The 28 T cell receptor beta chains given below trace back to one sample, sequenced in a study of blood T cell repertoires in COVID-19. TCRdb's table, derived via immunoSEQ multiplex PCR, lists solely in-frame clones and lacks some. This sample yields roughly 200,000 clones, of which 83% are seen a single time; 8.5% to 10% belongs to the top ten. Input material: peripheral blood. Receptors originate from a middle-aged man with active or convalescent COVID-19.

This clone came up many times. The V and J genes are TRBV2 and TRBJ1-2; maybe TRBD1 (5 bases). Germline loops: CDR1 SNHLY, CDR2 FYNNEI. This CDR3 comprises 16 residues. V was pared by 3 bases and J by 3 bases, with 17 bases between. CDR3 nucleotides: TGTGCCAGCAGTGAGGTCGGCCAGGGCCCATACTATGGCTACACCTTC. Translated, it gives CASSEVGQGPYYGYTF.

The chain employs TRBV7-2 and TRBJ1-1; possible D gene TRBD1, 5 bases. Trimming removed 5 bases from V and 0 bases from J, with 7 bases in between. Germline values: CDR1 SGHTA, CDR2 FQGNSA. The CDR3 sequence is 13 residues long. The CDR3 is CASSTTVNTEAFF. CDR3 in DNA: TGTGCCAGCAGCACGACAGTGAACACTGAAGCTTTCTTT.

The rearrangement joins TRBV12-3 or TRBV12-4 to TRBJ1-1; TRBD1 might be the D (5 bases). V was trimmed by 7 bases and J by 6 bases, leaving 12 bases between them. CDR3 length: 12 residues. For the CDR3, the DNA is TGTGCCAGCACCCCCGGGGGACCTGAAGCTTTCTTT. Its translation is CASTPGGPEAFF.

The chain uses TRBV11-2 and TRBJ1-4; D not certain. The length of the CDR3 is 14 residues. CDR1 and CDR2 (germline): SGHAT, FQNNGV. V lost 0 bases and J lost 4, with 6 bases in between. In nucleotides, the CDR3 is TGTGCCAGCAGCTTAGAACAGAATAATGAAAAACTGTTTTTT. Residues: CASSLEQNNEKLFF. Supplemented by reference TRBV11-2 and TRBJ1-4, the full variable domain reads EAGVAQSPRYKIIEKRQSVAFWCNPISGHATLYWYQQILGQGPKLLIQFQNNGVVDDSQLPKDRFSAERLKGVDSTLKIQPAKLEDSAVYLCASSLEQNNEKLFFGSGTQLSVL.

This clone came up a few times. This chain connects TRBV7-2 to TRBJ2-5; 9 nucleotides align to TRBD2. This CDR3 has 16 residues. The trim removed 2 bases at V and 5 bases at J, leaving 9 bases unmatched. Germline V CDR1 and CDR2: SGHTA, FQGNSA. For the CDR3, the DNA is TGTGCCAGCAGCTTATCTTCCAGCGGGGGGCGGGAGACCCAGTACTTC. Translated: CASSLSSSGGRETQYF.

The CDR3, as DNA: TGTGCCAGCAGTGCAACAGGGTTTATCACTGAAGCTTTCTTT. It translates to CASSATGFITEAFF. The J gene is TRBJ1-1, the V gene TRBV2, with D tentatively TRBD1 (6 bases). CDR3 size: 14 residues. V lost 4 bases and J 4 bases, leaving 13 bases between the germline ends. Germline V lookup: CDR1 SNHLY, CDR2 FYNNEI.

This rearrangement joins TRBV4-3 to TRBJ1-5; D is possibly TRBD1 (5 bases). CDR3 length equals 14 residues. Trimming took 4 bases from V and 4 from J, leaving 11 bases between them. Germline V CDR1 and CDR2: LGHNA, YSLEER. The CDR3 DNA reads TGCGCCAGCAGCCTCGGGGCGGGAAATCAGCCCCAGCATTTT. Translation gives CASSLGAGNQPQHF.

The rearrangement joins TRBV6-5 to TRBJ2-5; a weak D match, TRBD2 (5 bases). Trimming removed 8 bases from V and 4 bases from J, with 14 bases in between. This CDR3 spans 13 amino acids. CDR1 MNHEY and CDR2 SVGAGI come from the germline V gene. The CDR3 DNA reads as TGTGCCAGCCGCAGAGGGCACGGAGAGACCCAGTACTTC. Protein: CASRRGHGETQYF.

This chain uses TRBV10-3 with TRBJ1-2; D gene ambiguous. The V gene's germline CDR1 is ENHRY and CDR2 SYGVKD. The CDR3 covers 12 residues. Trimming stripped 0 bases from V and 7 bases from J, with 6 bases between. This CDR3 reads CAISESRGGYTF. The CDR3 DNA follows: TGTGCCATCAGTGAGTCGAGAGGTGGCTACACCTTC.

This sequence joins TRBV29-1 and TRBJ2-4, with D possibly being TRBD1 (6 bases). The V gene lost 3 bases and the J gene lost 6 bases, with 12 bases spanning the gap. The CDR3 covers 13 residues. Germline assignment: CDR1 SQVTM and CDR2 ANQGSEA. This CDR3 reads CSVEAGTTNIQYF. The CDR3 coding sequence is TGCAGCGTTGAGGCCGGGACAACAAACATTCAGTACTTC.

This clone was observed once. The chain uses TRBV6-2 or TRBV6-3 and TRBJ1-5, with 8 bases fitting TRBD1. CDR3 length equals 15 residues. Germline CDR1 reads MNHEY; CDR2 reads SVGEGT. V shed 4 bases and J 6 bases; nucleotides not matched to a gene: 8. CDR3 sequence (DNA): TGTGCCAGCAGTTTTTCCGACAGGGGCGGTCAGCCCCAGCATTTT. Amino acid sequence: CASSFSDRGGQPQHF.

The chain uses TRBV30 and TRBJ2-2, with a tentative D call TRBD2 (6 bases). The CDR3 totals 13 residues. The V and J ends lost 3 bases and 6 bases respectively, with 11 bases between them. Germline CDR1 reads GTSNPN; CDR2 reads SVGIG (reference sequence). The CDR3 protein is CAWRDYRSGELFF. CDR3 in DNA: TGTGCCTGGAGGGACTATCGGTCCGGGGAGCTGTTTTTT.

The gene calls are TRBV18 and TRBJ1-5; unclear D gene. V lost 1 base to trimming and J lost 6 bases, with 16 bases between them. Germline CDR1 and CDR2: KGHSH and LQKENI. The CDR3 loop spans 16 amino acids. CDR3: CASSPLSGEAGQPQHF. CDR3 bases: TGTGCCAGCTCACCACTTTCCGGGGAGGCCGGTCAGCCCCAGCATTTT. The complete variable domain, with remaining parts taken from reference TRBV18 and TRBJ1-5, reads NAGVMQNPRHLVRRRGQEARLRCSPMKGHSHVYWYRQLPEEGLKFMVYLQKENIIDESGMPKERFSAEFPKEGPSILRIQQVVRGDSAAYFCASSPLSGEAGQPQHFGDGTRLSIL.

The V gene is TRBV5-1, the J gene TRBJ1-1; maybe TRBD1 (6 bases). CDR1 is SGHRS and CDR2 is YFSETQ in the germline V gene. V lost 3 bases, J lost 5 bases, and 11 bases lay in between. The CDR3 is 13 amino acids. In DNA form, the CDR3 reads TGCGCCAGCAGCTCGACAGGAGTGACTGAAGCTTTCTTT. Protein product: CASSSTGVTEAFF.

J is TRBJ1-2 and V is TRBV14, with a weak D call TRBD1 (5 bases). This CDR3 spans 15 amino acids. The V gene lost 2 bases and the J gene lost 4 bases, with 14 bases spanning the gap. The germline V gene has CDR1 SGHDN and CDR2 FVKESK. CDR3 residues: CASSQHTTATYGYTF. In DNA, the CDR3 is TGTGCCAGCAGCCAACATACGACAGCCACCTATGGCTACACCTTC.

This clone was recorded only once. The CDR3: CSVEAGAGNEKLFF. The CDR3 region has the DNA TGCAGCGTTGAAGCAGGGGCGGGCAATGAAAAACTGTTTTTT. This chain connects TRBV29-1 to TRBJ1-4; D perhaps matches TRBD1 (6 bases). Per germline, CDR1 SQVTM and CDR2 ANQGSEA. The CDR3 covers 14 residues. Deletions cut 1 base from V and 5 bases from J, with 11 bases between.

The chain joins TRBV9 to TRBJ1-1; D gene uncertain. CDR1 and CDR2 from the germline V gene are SGDLS and YYNGEE. The V and J ends lost 4 bases and 3 bases respectively, with 10 bases between them. This CDR3 comprises 13 residues. The CDR3 loop reads CASSPAGDTEAFF. In nucleotides, the CDR3 is TGTGCCAGCAGCCCGGCCGGGGACACTGAAGCTTTCTTT.

This chain uses TRBV7-8 with TRBJ2-7; tentatively, D is TRBD1 (6 bases). With 4 bases removed from V and 2 bases from J, the gap between germline ends came to 15 bases. In germline, CDR1 is SGHVS, CDR2 FQNEAQ. CDR3 length: 15 residues. The CDR3 region has the DNA TGTGCCAGCAGCTCCCTCTCACAGGGCCCCTACGAGCAGTACTTC. Translation: CASSSLSQGPYEQYF. Looking up the rest from reference TRBV7-8 and TRBJ2-7 gives the full variable domain: GAGVSQSPRYKVAKRGQDVALRCDPISGHVSLFWYQQALGQGPEFLTYFQNEAQLDKSGLPSDRFFAERPEGSVSTLKIQRTQQEDSAVYLCASSSLSQGPYEQYFGPGTRLTVT.

The rearrangement uses TRBV12-3 or TRBV12-4 and TRBJ1-1; 8 nucleotides align to TRBD1. V trimming: 3 bases; J trimming: 7 bases; junction bases outside the gene matches: 4. The CDR3 sequence is 13 residues long. CDR3 in DNA: TGTGCCAGCAGTTTCACGGACAGGGATGAAGCTTTCTTT. Protein: CASSFTDRDEAFF.

Only one count was recorded for this clone. This chain links TRBV6-4 with TRBJ2-1; 10 nucleotides agree with TRBD1. V shed 5 bases and J 7 bases; nucleotides not matched to a gene: 8. The CDR3 is made up of 15 amino acids. The germline gives CDR1 MRHNA, CDR2 SNTAGT. The CDR3 sequence is CASSLGQGDLNEQFF. CDR3 coding DNA: TGTGCCAGCAGTCTTGGACAGGGGGACTTGAATGAGCAGTTCTTC.

V usage is TRBV6-6 and J usage is TRBJ2-6, with TRBD1 matching 7 bases. J gave up 0 bases and V 5 bases, and 10 bases lay outside the gene matches. CDR3 size: 18 residues. Germline V gene lookup returns CDR1 MNHNY and CDR2 SVGAGI (reference sequence). This CDR3 is CASSPRTGQSSGANVLTF. The CDR3, as DNA: TGTGCCAGCAGTCCCCGGACAGGTCAGAGCTCTGGGGCCAACGTCCTGACTTTC.

V and J are TRBV3-1 (or the pseudogene TRBV3-2) and TRBJ1-5; D is undetermined. The CDR3 has 15 amino acids. Germline CDR1 and CDR2: LGHDT and YNNKEL (reference sequence). V was clipped by 0 bases and J by 0 bases, with 6 bases between them. DNA of the CDR3: TGTGCCAGCAGCCAAGATAGCCTTAGCAATCAGCCCCAGCATTTT. Amino acids: CASSQDSLSNQPQHF.

V is TRBV7-9 and J is TRBJ2-7; D unclear. CDR1 is SEHNR, CDR2 FQNEAQ, per germline (reference sequence). V lost 5 bases to trimming and J lost 3 bases, with 11 bases between them. The CDR3 runs 13 residues. The CDR3, as DNA: TGTGCCAGCAGCGGGCACCCCCTCTACGAGCAGTACTTC. This translates into CASSGHPLYEQYF.

This clone was seen a few times. This sequence joins TRBV5-1 and TRBJ1-2; 7 nucleotides line up with TRBD1. The CDR3 spans 12 residues. Germline V CDR1 and CDR2: SGHRS, YFSETQ. V was pared by 1 base and J by 8 bases, with 2 bases of the junction left unmatched. The CDR3 nucleotides are TGCGCCAGCAGCTTGACAGGGGAAGGCTACACCTTC. This gives the protein CASSLTGEGYTF.

The count of this clone is one. The chain uses TRBV10-1 and TRBJ1-1; tentatively, D is TRBD1 (5 bases). The CDR3 runs 14 residues. V was cut by 3 bases and J by 1 base, with 9 bases left in between. CDR1 and CDR2 (germline): WNHNN, SYGVQD (reference sequence). CDR3 sequence reads: CASSESQGNTEAFF. Written as DNA, the CDR3 is TGCGCCAGCAGTGAAAGTCAGGGGAACACTGAAGCTTTCTTT.

CDR3 sequence reads: CASSSGALSYEQYF. The CDR3, as DNA: TGTGCCAGCAGCTCAGGGGCGCTATCCTACGAGCAGTACTTC. The chain carries TRBV7-9 and TRBJ2-7; D may be TRBD1 (6 bases). Looked up from germline, CDR1 is SEHNR and CDR2 is FQNEAQ (reference sequence). Between the trimmed V and J ends, which lost 4 bases and 1 base, there was a span of 11 bases. CDR3 length: 14 amino acids.

This chain uses TRBV6-6 with TRBJ1-6; 7 bases align to TRBD1. CDR3 length: 13 amino acids. Germline lookup yields CDR1 MNHNY and CDR2 SVGAGI (reference sequence). J was trimmed by 8 bases and V by 5 bases; bases with no gene match: 3. The CDR3 DNA is TGTGCCAGCAGTAGGGGGCAGGATTCACCCCTCCACTTT. It specifies CASSRGQDSPLHF.

V and J are TRBV7-9 and TRBJ2-5, with TRBD2 as a possible D gene (5 bases). Germline lookup yields CDR1 SEHNR and CDR2 FQNEAQ (reference sequence). V lost 5 bases and J 5 bases, leaving 12 bases between the germline ends. The CDR3 consists of 13 residues. The CDR3 nucleotides read TGTGCCAGCAGCAATCTCCCGGGGGAGACCCAGTACTTC. Translating it yields CASSNLPGETQYF.